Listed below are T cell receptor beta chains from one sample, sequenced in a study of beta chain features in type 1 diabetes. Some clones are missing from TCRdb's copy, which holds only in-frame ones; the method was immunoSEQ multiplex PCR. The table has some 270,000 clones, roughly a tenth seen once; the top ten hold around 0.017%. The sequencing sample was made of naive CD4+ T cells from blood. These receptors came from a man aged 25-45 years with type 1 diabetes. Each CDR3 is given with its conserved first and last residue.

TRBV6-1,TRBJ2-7,CASSVYGTYEQYF
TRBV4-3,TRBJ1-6,CASSQERSYNSPLHF
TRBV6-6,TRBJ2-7,CASSYSGQGAFYEQYF
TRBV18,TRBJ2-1,CASSGPGTALVNEQFF
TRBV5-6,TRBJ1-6,CASSFFTGGSPLHF
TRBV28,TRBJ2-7,CASSNTGTAYEQYF
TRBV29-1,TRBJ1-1,CSVESYTEAFF
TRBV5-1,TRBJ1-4,CASSTTGAEEKLFF
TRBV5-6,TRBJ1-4,CASSSIQTTAANEKLFF
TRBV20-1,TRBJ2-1,CSAMQGYEQFF
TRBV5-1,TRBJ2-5,CASSYGSQETQYF
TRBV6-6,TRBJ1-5,CASGERGNQPQHF
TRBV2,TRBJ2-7,CASKPRLGGEQYF
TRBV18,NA,CASSPGAYEQYF
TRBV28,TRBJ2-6,CASHDSVSGANVLTF
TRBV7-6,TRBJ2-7,CASSSIAGGRSREQYF
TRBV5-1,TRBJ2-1,CASSLESGYNEQFF
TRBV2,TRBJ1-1,CASITRVGTEAFF
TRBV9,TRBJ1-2,CASSERDRSFHTF
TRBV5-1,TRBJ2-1,CASSLAASGEYNEQFF
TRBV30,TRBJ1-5,CAWSAGTHQQPQHF
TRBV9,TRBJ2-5,CASSTTVVETQYF
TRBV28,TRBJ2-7,CASSAPGRGSYEQYF
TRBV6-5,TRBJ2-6,CASSDREGANVLTF
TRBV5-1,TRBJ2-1,CASSLTTGLQQFF
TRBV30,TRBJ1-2,CAWSVQAHGYTF
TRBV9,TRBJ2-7,CASSKGQGSYEQYF
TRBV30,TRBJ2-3,CAWSRGSGGRRDTQYF
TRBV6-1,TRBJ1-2,CASNLDGLWGYTF
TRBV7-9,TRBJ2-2,CASWVRLGTGPTGELFF
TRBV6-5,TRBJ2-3,CASSLSLGTDTQYF
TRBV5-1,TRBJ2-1,CASSVGVPYNEQFF
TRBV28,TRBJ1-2,CASSLGTANYGYTF
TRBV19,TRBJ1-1,CASRPRTGVMNTEAFF
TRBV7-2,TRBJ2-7,CASSLGYTLEYYEQYF
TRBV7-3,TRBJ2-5,CASSLTASGWETQYF
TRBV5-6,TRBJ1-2,CASRADSNYGYTF
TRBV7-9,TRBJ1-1,CASSTGQGNTEAFF
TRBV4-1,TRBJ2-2,CASSQVVSAGELFF
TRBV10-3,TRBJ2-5,CAISEWASGQETQYF
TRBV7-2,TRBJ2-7,CASGRQGLEQYF